The entry below gives a single T cell receptor (beta chain) sequence along with its context. Germline CDR1 is SGHTA and CDR2 is FQGNSA. V dropped 5 bases and J dropped 3; count of bases not matched to a gene: 8. The CDR3 sequence is 15 residues long. This specimen comes from a study of blood T cell repertoires in COVID-19. Background on the study: Samples of COVID-19 (acute and convalescent) were obtained from the United States, Italy and Spain. From T cells, B-cell-depleted T cells, or PBMCs came the material, which was cDNA or gDNA.

Authors' methods: Estimated nucleated cell counts came from reference gene primer amplification. Some clones are missing from TCRdb's copy, which holds only in-frame ones; the method was immunoSEQ multiplex PCR. The DNA was the basis for D and trimming; V, J and clone size are from that table. The profile covers about 74,000 clones, with 90% appearing a single time and roughly 1.5% taken by the ten largest. The receptor's source is a man between 50 and 59 years old with acute or convalescent COVID-19. Input material: peripheral blood. The rearrangement joins TRBV7-2 to TRBJ1-2; TRBD1 agrees at 8 bases. The CDR3 DNA is TGTGCCAGCAGCAACCAGGGGGCTACTCACTATGGCTACACCTTC. It specifies CASSNQGATHYGYTF.